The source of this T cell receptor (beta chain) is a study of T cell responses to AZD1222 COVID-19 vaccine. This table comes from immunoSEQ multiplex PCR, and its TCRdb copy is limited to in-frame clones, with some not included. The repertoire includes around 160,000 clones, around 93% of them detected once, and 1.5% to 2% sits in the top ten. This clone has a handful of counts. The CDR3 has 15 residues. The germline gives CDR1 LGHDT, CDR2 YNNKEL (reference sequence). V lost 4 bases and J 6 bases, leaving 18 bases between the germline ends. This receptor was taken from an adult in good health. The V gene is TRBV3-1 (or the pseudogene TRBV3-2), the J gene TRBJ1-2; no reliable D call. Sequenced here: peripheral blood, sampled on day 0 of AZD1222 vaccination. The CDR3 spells CASSPRAADRHGYTF. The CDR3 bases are TGTGCCAGCAGCCCCCGGGCCGCGGACCGACATGGCTACACCTTC.